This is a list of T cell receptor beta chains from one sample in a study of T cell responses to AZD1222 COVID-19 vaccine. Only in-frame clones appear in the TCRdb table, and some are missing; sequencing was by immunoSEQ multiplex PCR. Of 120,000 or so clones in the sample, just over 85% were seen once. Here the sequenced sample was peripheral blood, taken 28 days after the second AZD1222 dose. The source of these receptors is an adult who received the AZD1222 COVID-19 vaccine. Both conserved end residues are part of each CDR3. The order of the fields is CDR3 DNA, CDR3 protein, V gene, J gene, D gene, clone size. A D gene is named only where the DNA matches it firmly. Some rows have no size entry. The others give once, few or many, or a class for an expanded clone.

DNA: TGTGCCAGCTCACCAATGGGGACAACTAATGAAAAACTGTTTTTT
CDR3: CASSPMGTTNEKLFF
V: TRBV18
J: TRBJ1-4
D: -
size: once

DNA: TGTGCCAGCAGTTACTCGAAGGCTAGCGGGGGCCACACAGATACGCAGTATTTT
CDR3: CASSYSKASGGHTDTQYF
V: TRBV6-2/TRBV6-3
J: TRBJ2-3
D: TRBD2
size: -

DNA: TGTGCCAGCAGTTTAATAACTAGCGGTTACAATGAGCAGTTCTTC
CDR3: CASSLITSGYNEQFF
V: TRBV28
J: TRBJ2-1
D: TRBD2
size: -

DNA: TGTGCCAGCAGCCAAGTAGGTCATGGCTACACCTTC
CDR3: CASSQVGHGYTF
V: TRBV3-1/TRBV3-2
J: TRBJ1-2
D: -
size: -

DNA: TGTGCCAGCAGCTTGTTTGGGGGCCAGGCGCTTTGGGGCTACACCTTC
CDR3: CASSLFGGQALWGYTF
V: TRBV5-8
J: TRBJ1-2
D: -
size: -

DNA: TGTGCCAGCAGCTTAGTAGGGGACAGGGCGGAGACCCAGTACTTC
CDR3: CASSLVGDRAETQYF
V: TRBV7-2
J: TRBJ2-5
D: TRBD1
size: -

DNA: TGCGCCAGCAGCCCACTAGCGGGGGCGACCGGGGAGCTGTTTTTT
CDR3: CASSPLAGATGELFF
V: TRBV5-1
J: TRBJ2-2
D: TRBD2
size: -

DNA: TGCGCCAGCAGCCACCCTCCGACAGGGCTTAGCAATCAGCCCCAGCATTTT
CDR3: CASSHPPTGLSNQPQHF
V: TRBV4-1
J: TRBJ1-5
D: TRBD1
size: -

DNA: TGCAGTGCTAGCCTGCACACTGAAGCTTTCTTT
CDR3: CSASLHTEAFF
V: TRBV20-1
J: TRBJ1-1
D: -
size: few

DNA: TGTGCCATCAGTGGACAGACAGGGTCCCGCGAGCAGTACTTC
CDR3: CAISGQTGSREQYF
V: TRBV10-3
J: TRBJ2-7
D: TRBD1
size: -

DNA: TGTGCCAGTAGCGGGAGAAAATACAATGAGCAGTTCTTC
CDR3: CASSGRKYNEQFF
V: TRBV19
J: TRBJ2-1
D: -
size: -

DNA: TGTGCCAGCAGCCAAGTAGGGACAAACTGGCCCCACGAGCAGTACTTC
CDR3: CASSQVGTNWPHEQYF
V: TRBV3-1/TRBV3-2
J: TRBJ2-7
D: -
size: -

DNA: TGTGCCAGCAGCCAGTACAGGGGATATGGCTACACCTTC
CDR3: CASSQYRGYGYTF
V: TRBV3-1/TRBV3-2
J: TRBJ1-2
D: TRBD1
size: -

DNA: TGTGCCAGCAGTGAATTAACAGGGGGCTATGGCTACACCTTC
CDR3: CASSELTGGYGYTF
V: TRBV2
J: TRBJ1-2
D: TRBD1
size: -

DNA: TGTGCCAGCAGCTTAGCCCGGGGGAGGAATCAGCCCCAGCATTTT
CDR3: CASSLARGRNQPQHF
V: TRBV7-8
J: TRBJ1-5
D: -
size: -

DNA: TGTGCCAGCAGTTTTTCAGGGGGAGCTAACTATGGCTACACCTTC
CDR3: CASSFSGGANYGYTF
V: TRBV28
J: TRBJ1-2
D: TRBD1
size: -

DNA: TGCGCCAGCAGCTTGGTTGGGGAGGAGCAGTACTTC
CDR3: CASSLVGEEQYF
V: TRBV5-1
J: TRBJ2-7
D: -
size: -

DNA: TGTGCCAGCAGTTTCACTAACTATGGCTACACCTTC
CDR3: CASSFTNYGYTF
V: TRBV12-3/TRBV12-4
J: TRBJ1-2
D: -
size: -

DNA: TGCGCCAGCAGCACCGGGACTAGCGGGAGCGAGCAGTACTTC
CDR3: CASSTGTSGSEQYF
V: TRBV5-1
J: TRBJ2-7
D: TRBD2
size: -

DNA: TGTGCCAGCAGCCAAGGACTAGCGGGGGGCGAGCAGTACTTC
CDR3: CASSQGLAGGEQYF
V: TRBV3-1/TRBV3-2
J: TRBJ2-7
D: TRBD2
size: -